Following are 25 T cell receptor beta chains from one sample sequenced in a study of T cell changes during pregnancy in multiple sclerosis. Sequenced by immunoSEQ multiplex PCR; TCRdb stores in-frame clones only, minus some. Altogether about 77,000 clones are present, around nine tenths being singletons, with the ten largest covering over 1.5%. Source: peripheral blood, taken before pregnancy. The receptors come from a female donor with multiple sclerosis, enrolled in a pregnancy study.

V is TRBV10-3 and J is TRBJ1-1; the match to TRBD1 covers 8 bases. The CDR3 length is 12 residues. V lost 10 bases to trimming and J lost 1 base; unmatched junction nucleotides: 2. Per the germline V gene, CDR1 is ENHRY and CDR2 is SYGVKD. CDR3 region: CATGQGNTEAFF. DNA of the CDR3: TGTGCCACCGGACAGGGGAACACTGAAGCTTTCTTT.

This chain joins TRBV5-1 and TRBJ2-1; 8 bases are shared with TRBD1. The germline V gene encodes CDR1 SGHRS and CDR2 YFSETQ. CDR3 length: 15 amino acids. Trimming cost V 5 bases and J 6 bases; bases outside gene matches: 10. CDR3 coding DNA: TGCGCCAGCAGACTAGGACAGGGTTTCACCAATGAGCAGTTCTTC. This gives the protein CASRLGQGFTNEQFF.

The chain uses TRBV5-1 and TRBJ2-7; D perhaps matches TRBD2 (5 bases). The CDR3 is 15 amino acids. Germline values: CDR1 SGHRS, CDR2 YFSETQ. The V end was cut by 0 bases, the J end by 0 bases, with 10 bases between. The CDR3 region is CASSLAAGHSYEQYF. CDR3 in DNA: TGCGCCAGCAGCTTGGCGGCGGGCCACTCCTACGAGCAGTACTTC.

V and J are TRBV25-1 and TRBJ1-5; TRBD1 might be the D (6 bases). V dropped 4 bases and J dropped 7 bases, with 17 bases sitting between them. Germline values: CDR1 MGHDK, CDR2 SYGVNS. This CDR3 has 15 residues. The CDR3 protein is CASSGAAGTTQPQHF. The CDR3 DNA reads TGTGCCAGCAGTGGAGCCGCCGGGACAACCCAGCCCCAGCATTTT.

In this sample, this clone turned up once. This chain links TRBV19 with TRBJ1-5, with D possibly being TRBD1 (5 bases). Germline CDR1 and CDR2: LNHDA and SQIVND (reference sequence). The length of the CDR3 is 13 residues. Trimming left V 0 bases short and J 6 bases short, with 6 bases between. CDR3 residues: CASSIDGGQPQHF. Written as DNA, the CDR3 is TGTGCCAGTAGTATAGACGGGGGTCAGCCCCAGCATTTT.

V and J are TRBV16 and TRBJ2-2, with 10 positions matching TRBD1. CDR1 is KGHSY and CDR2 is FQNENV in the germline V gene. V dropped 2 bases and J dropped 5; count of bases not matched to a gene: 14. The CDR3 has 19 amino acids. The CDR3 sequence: CASSQVGSGTGVRTGELFF. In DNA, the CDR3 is TGTGCCAGCAGCCAAGTTGGTTCCGGGACAGGGGTTCGAACCGGGGAGCTGTTTTTT.

CDR3 sequence reads: CASSLQGASSGNTIYF. The CDR3 coding sequence is TGTGCCAGCAGCCTTCAGGGGGCCAGCTCTGGAAACACCATATATTTT. The chain combines TRBV5-6 with TRBJ1-3; TRBD1 matches at 8 bases. Germline V CDR1 and CDR2: SGHDT, YYEEEE. V was pared by 4 bases and J by 0 bases, with 6 bases of the junction left unmatched. The CDR3 sequence is 16 residues long.

The CDR3 bases are TGTGCCAGCAGCCCAGGACAGTGGAACACTGAAGCTTTCTTT. This encodes CASSPGQWNTEAFF. This chain links TRBV13 with TRBJ1-1, with D tentatively TRBD1 (6 bases). Looked up from germline, CDR1 is PRHDT and CDR2 is FYEKMQ (reference sequence). With 5 bases removed from V and 1 base from J, the gap between germline ends came to 11 bases. The CDR3 covers 14 residues.

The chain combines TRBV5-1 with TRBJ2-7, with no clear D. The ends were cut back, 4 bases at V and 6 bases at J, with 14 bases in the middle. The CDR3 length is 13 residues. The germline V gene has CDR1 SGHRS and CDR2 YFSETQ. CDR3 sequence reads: CASSQFGATEQYF. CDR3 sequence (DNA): TGCGCCAGCAGCCAATTCGGAGCGACCGAGCAGTACTTC.

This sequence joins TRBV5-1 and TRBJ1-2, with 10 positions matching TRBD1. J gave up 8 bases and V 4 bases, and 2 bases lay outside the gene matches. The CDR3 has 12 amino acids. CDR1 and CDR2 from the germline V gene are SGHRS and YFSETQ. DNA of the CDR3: TGCGCCAGCAGCGGGACAGGGGACGGCTACACCTTC. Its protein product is CASSGTGDGYTF.

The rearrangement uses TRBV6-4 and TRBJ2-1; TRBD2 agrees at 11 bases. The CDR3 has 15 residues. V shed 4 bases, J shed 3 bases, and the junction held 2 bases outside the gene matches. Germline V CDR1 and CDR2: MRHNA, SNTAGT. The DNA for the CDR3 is TGTGCCAGCAGTGGCGGACTAGCGGGCTACAATGAGCAGTTCTTC. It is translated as CASSGGLAGYNEQFF.

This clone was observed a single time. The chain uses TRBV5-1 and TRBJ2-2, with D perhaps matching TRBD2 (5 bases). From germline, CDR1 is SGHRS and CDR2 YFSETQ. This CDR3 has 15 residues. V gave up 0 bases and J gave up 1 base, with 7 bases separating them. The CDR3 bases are TGCGCCAGCAGCTTGGCGGGGAGGAACACCGGGGAGCTGTTTTTT. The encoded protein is CASSLAGRNTGELFF.

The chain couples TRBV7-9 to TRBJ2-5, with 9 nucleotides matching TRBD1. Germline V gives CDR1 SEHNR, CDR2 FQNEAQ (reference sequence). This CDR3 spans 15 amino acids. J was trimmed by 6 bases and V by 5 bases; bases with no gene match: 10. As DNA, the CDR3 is TGTGCCAGCAGCCCATACGGGACAGGGATGAAGACCCAGTACTTC. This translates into CASSPYGTGMKTQYF.

CDR3 protein: CASSLVEGTGELFF. DNA of the CDR3: TGTGCCAGCAGCTTAGTGGAGGGCACCGGGGAGCTGTTTTTT. The genes are TRBV7-9 and TRBJ2-2; weak D call: TRBD2 (6 bases). Trimming shortened V by 1 base and J by 4 bases, and 7 bases separated the two germline ends. Germline values: CDR1 SEHNR, CDR2 FQNEAQ (reference sequence). The CDR3 spans 14 residues. Full variable domain (rest looked up from reference TRBV7-9 and TRBJ2-2): DTGVSQNPRHKITKRGQNVTFRCDPISEHNRLYWYRQTLGQGPEFLTYFQNEAQLEKSRLLSDRFSAERPKGSFSTLEIQRTEQGDSAMYLCASSLVEGTGELFFGEGSRLTVL.

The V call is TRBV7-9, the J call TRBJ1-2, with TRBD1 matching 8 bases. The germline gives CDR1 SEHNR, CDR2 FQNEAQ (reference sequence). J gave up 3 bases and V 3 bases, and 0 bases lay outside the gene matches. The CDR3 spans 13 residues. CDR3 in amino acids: CASSLGQDYGYTF. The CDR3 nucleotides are TGTGCCAGCAGCTTGGGACAGGACTATGGCTACACCTTC. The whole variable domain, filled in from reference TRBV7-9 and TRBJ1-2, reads DTGVSQNPRHKITKRGQNVTFRCDPISEHNRLYWYRQTLGQGPEFLTYFQNEAQLEKSRLLSDRFSAERPKGSFSTLEIQRTEQGDSAMYLCASSLGQDYGYTFGSGTRLTVV.

CDR3 sequence (DNA): TGTGCCTGGTCGACAATCGGAAGCACAGATACGCAGTATTTT. It translates to CAWSTIGSTDTQYF. This sequence joins TRBV30 and TRBJ2-3; no clear D gene. V was clipped by 5 bases and J by 0 bases, with 12 bases between them. Germline V gene sequence: CDR1 GTSNPN, CDR2 SVGIG (reference sequence). The CDR3 runs to 14 residues.

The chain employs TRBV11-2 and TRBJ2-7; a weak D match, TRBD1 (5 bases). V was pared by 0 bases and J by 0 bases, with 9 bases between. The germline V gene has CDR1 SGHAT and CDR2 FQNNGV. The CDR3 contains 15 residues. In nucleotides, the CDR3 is TGTGCCAGCAGCTTAGAGATGGGGCCCTCCTACGAGCAGTACTTC. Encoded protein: CASSLEMGPSYEQYF.

DNA of the CDR3: TGCAGCGTTGGAGGCGGATCCTACGAGCAGTACTTC. Translation: CSVGGGSYEQYF. The chain recombines TRBV29-1 with TRBJ2-7; D not certain. Germline loops: CDR1 SQVTM, CDR2 ANQGSEA. This CDR3 contains 12 residues. V dropped 4 bases and J dropped 1 base, with 8 bases sitting between them.

In nucleotides, the CDR3 is TGTGCCAGCAGCTTGGGGGGAGCCCCAGATACGCAGTATTTT. Its protein product is CASSLGGAPDTQYF. The genes are TRBV5-5 and TRBJ2-3, with TRBD2 as a possible D gene (5 bases). The V end was cut by 0 bases, the J end by 4 bases, with 9 bases between. CDR3 length equals 14 residues. CDR1 and CDR2 from the germline V gene are SGHKS and YYEKEE (reference sequence).

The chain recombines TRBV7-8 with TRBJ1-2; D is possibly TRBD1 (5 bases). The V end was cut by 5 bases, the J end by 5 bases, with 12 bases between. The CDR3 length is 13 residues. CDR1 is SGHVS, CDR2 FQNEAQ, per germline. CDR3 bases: TGTGCCAGCAGCGAAGGGACTCGGTATGGCTACACCTTC. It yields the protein CASSEGTRYGYTF.

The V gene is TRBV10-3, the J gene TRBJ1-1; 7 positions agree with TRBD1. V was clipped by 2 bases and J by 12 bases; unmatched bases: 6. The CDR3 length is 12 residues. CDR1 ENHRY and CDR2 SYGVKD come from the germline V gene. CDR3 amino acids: CAISEETGTTFF. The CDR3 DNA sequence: TGTGCCATCAGTGAGGAGACAGGGACAACTTTCTTT.

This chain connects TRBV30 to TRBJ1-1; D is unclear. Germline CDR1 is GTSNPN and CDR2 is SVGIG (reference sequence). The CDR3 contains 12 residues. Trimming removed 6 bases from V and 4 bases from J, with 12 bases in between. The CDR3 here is CACLTVSTEAFF. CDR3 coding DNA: TGTGCCTGCCTAACCGTGAGCACTGAAGCTTTCTTT.

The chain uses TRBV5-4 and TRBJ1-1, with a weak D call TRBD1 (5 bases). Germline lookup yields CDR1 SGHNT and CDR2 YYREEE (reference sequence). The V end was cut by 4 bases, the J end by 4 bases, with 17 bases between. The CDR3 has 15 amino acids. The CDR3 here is CASSPTPGGTTEAFF. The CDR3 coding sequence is TGTGCCAGCAGCCCGACGCCGGGGGGTACCACTGAAGCTTTCTTT. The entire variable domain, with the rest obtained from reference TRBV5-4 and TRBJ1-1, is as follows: ETGVTQSPTHLIKTRGQQVTLRCSSQSGHNTVSWYQQALGQGPQFIFQYYREEENGRGNFPPRFSGLQFPNYSSELNVNALELDDSALYLCASSPTPGGTTEAFFGQGTRLTVV.

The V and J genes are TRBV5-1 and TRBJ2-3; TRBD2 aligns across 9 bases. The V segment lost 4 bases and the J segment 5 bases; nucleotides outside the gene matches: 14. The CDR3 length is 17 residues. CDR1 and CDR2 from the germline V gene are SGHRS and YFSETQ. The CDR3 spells CASSLGRGGLWGDTQYF. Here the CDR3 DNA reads TGCGCCAGCAGCCTCGGGCGGGGGGGGCTGTGGGGAGATACGCAGTATTTT.

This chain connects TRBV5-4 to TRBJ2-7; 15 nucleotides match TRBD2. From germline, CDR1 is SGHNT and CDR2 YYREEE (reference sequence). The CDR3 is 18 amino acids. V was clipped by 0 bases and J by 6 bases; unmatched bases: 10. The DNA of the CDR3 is TGTGCCAGCAGCTTGGGAGGACTAGCGGGGGGGCCGGAAGGCGAGCAGTACTTC. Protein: CASSLGGLAGGPEGEQYF.